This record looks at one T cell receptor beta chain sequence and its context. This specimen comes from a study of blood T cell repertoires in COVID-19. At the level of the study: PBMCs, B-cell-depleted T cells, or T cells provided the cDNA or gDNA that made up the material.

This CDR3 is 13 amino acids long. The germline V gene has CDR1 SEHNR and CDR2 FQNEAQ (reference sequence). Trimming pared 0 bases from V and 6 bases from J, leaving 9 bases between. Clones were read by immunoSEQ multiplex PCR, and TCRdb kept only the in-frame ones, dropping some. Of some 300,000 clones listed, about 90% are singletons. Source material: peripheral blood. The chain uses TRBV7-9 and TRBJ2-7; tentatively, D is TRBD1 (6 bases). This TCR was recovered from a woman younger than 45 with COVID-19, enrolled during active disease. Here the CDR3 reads CASSLAGASEQYF. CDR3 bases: TGTGCCAGCAGCTTAGCGGGGGCTTCCGAGCAGTACTTC.